This TCR beta chain originates from a study of blood T cell repertoires in COVID-19. Study-wide context: COVID-19 samples, acute and convalescent, were from the United States, Italy and Spain. PBMCs, B-cell-depleted T cells, or T cells were the source of the cDNA or gDNA that made up the material.

In its sample, this clone was seen once. How the authors handled the data: How many nucleated cells were present was estimated from reference gene primer amplification. The repertoire was sequenced with immunoSEQ multiplex PCR; TCRdb's copy has only in-frame clones and lacks some. V and J calls plus clone size are reproduced from that table; the DNA served to infer D and trimming. The sample shows 190,000 or so clones, less than 80% of them seen only once. This clonotype originated in a man in his fifties or sixties who had recovered from COVID-19. Sequencing was done on a sample of peripheral blood.

As DNA, the CDR3 is TGTGCCAGCAGTTTTTATCCGCGGGAGGTCGATGAGCAGTTCTTC. This gives the protein CASSFYPREVDEQFF. The chain links TRBV27 to TRBJ2-1; TRBD2 agrees at 8 bases. Germline V CDR1 and CDR2: MNHEY, SMNVEV (reference sequence). The CDR3 extends over 15 amino acids. Losses at the gene ends were 3 bases for V and 8 bases for J; bases not matched to a gene: 9.